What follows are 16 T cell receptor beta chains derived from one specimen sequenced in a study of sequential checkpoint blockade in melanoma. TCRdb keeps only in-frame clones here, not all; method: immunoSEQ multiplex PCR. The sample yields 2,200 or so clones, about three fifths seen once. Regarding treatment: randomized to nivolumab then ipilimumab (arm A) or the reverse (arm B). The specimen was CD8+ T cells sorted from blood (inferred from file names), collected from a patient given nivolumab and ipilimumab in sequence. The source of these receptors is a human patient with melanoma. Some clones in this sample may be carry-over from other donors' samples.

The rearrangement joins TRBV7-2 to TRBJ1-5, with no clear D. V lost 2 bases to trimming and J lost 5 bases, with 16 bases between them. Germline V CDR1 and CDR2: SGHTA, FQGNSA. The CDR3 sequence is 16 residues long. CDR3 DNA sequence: TGTGCCAGCAGCTTATCCGGGAGGCCCCCGGATCAGCCCCAGCATTTT. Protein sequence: CASSLSGRPPDQPQHF. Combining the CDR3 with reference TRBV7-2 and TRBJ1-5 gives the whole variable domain GAGVSQSPSNKVTEKGKDVELRCDPISGHTALYWYRQSLGQGLEFLIYFQGNSAPDKSGLPSDRFSAERTGGSVSTLTIQRTQQEDSAVYLCASSLSGRPPDQPQHFGDGTRLSIL.

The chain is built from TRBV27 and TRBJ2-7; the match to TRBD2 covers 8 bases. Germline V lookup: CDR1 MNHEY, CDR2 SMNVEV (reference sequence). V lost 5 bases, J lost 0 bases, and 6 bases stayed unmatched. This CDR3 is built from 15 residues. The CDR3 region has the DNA TGTGCCAGCAGTCCCCTCGGGGGGGGCTCCTACGAGCAGTACTTC. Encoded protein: CASSPLGGGSYEQYF.

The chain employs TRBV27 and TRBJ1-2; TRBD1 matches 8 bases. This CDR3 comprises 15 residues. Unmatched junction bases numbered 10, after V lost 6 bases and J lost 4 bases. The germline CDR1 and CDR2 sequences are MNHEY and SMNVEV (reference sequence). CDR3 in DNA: TGTGCCAGCAGCCGCTCGACAGGGGCTGTCTATGGCTACACCTTC. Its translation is CASSRSTGAVYGYTF.

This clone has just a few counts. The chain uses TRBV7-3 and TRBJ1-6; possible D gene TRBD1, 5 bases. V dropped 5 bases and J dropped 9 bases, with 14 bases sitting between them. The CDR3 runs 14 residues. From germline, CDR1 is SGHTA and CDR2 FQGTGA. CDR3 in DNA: TGTGCCAGCAGCCCCAGCGGGGGGACTTCACCCCTCCACTTT. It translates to CASSPSGGTSPLHF.

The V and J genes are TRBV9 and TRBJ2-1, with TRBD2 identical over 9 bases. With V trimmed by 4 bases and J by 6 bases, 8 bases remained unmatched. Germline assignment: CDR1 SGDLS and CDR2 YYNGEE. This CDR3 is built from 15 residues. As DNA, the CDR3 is TGTGCCAGCAGCCCGTCCGGGACTAGCAGCAATGAGCAGTTCTTC. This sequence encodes CASSPSGTSSNEQFF.

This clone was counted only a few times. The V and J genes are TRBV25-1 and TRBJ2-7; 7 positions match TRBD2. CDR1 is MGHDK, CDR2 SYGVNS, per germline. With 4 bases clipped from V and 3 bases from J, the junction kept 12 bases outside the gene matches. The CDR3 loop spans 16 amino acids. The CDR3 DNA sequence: TGTGCCAGCAGTGCCCCCCGGGAGGACGGTTACTACGAGCAGTACTTC. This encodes CASSAPREDGYYEQYF.

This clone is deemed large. CDR3 amino acids: CASSLASFTGVSYEQYF. In nucleotides, the CDR3 is TGTGCCAGCAGCTTAGCGTCGTTTACAGGGGTCTCCTACGAGCAGTACTTC. The chain combines TRBV7-2 with TRBJ2-7; 7 bases map to TRBD1. The CDR3 contains 17 residues. Trimming removed 0 bases from V and 0 bases from J; junction bases left unmatched: 8. From germline, CDR1 is SGHTA and CDR2 FQGNSA.

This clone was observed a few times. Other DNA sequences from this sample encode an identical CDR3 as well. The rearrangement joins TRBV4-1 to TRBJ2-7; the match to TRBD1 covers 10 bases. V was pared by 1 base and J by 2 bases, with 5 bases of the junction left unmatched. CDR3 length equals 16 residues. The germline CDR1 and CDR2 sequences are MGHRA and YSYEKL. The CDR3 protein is CASSQGPGQGTYEQYF. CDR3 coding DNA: TGCGCCAGCAGCCAAGGACCGGGACAGGGGACCTACGAGCAGTACTTC.

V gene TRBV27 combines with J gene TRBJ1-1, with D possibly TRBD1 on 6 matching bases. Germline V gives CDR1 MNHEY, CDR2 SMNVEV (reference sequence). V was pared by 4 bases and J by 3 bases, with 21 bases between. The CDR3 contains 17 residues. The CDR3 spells CASSSRTEGPRDTEAFF. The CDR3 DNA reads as TGTGCCAGCAGTTCCCGGACAGAGGGACCTCGGGACACTGAAGCTTTCTTT.

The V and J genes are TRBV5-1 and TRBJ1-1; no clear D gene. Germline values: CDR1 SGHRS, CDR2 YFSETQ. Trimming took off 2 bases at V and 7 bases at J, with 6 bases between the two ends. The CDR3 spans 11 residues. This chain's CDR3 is CASSFGVEAFF. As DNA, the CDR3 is TGCGCCAGCAGCTTCGGGGTTGAAGCTTTCTTT.

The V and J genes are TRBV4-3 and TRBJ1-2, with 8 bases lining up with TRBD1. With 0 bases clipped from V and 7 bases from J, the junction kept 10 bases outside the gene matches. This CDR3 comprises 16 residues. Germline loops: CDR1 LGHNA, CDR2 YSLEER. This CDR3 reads CASSQDSRRGLFGYTF. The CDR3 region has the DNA TGCGCCAGCAGCCAAGATTCTCGCAGGGGGCTGTTTGGCTACACCTTC.

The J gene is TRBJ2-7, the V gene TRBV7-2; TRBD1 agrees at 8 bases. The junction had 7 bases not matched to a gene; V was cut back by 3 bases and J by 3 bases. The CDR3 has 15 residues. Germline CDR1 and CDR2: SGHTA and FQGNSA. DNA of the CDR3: TGTGCCAGCAGCTTCCACGGGACAGGAGTCTACGAGCAGTACTTC. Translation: CASSFHGTGVYEQYF.

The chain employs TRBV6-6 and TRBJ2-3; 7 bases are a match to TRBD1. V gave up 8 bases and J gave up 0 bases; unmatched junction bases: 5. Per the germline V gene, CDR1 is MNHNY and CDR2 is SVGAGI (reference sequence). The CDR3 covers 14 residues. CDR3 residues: CASAGTASTDTQYF. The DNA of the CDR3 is TGTGCCAGCGCCGGGACAGCCAGCACAGATACGCAGTATTTT.

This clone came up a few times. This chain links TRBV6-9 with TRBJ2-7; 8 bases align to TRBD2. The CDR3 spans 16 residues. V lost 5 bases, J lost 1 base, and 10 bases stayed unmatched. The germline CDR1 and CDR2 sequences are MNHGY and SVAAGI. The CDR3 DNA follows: TGTGCCAGCAGTCCCCTTACGACTAGCGAGTCCTACGAGCAGTACTTC. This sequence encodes CASSPLTTSESYEQYF.

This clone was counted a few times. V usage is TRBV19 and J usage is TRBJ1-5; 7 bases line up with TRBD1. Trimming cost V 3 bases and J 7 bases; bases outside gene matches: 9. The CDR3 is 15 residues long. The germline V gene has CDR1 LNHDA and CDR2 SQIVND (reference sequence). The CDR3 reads CASSIDRQGWQPQHF. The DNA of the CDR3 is TGTGCCAGTAGTATTGACCGACAGGGCTGGCAGCCCCAGCATTTT.

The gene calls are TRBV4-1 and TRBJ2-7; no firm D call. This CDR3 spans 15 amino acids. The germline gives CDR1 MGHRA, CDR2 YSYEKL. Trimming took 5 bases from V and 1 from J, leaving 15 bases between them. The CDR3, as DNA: TGCGCCAGCAGCTTTAGCTTGGCTTATTCCTACGAGCAGTACTTC. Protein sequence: CASSFSLAYSYEQYF.